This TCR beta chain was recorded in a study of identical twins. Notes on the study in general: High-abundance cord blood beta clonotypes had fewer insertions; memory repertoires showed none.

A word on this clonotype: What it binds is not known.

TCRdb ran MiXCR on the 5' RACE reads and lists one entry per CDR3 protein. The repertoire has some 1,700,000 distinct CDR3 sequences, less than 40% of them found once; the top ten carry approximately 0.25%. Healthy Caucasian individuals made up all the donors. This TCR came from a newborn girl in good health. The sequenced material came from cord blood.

Here the CDR3 reads CSVEVPSLNEQYF. In DNA, the CDR3 is TGCAGCGTTGAAGTCCCGTCTTTGAATGAGCAGTACTTC. The J gene is TRBJ2-5, the V gene TRBV29-1, with D unresolved. CDR1 and CDR2 from the germline V gene are SQVTM and ANQGSEA. The CDR3 has 13 residues. The V end was cut by 1 base, the J end by 11 bases, with 17 bases between.